One and the same sample provided the 23 T cell receptor beta chains below, sequenced in a study of blood T cell repertoires in COVID-19. Using immunoSEQ multiplex PCR, the repertoire was profiled, and TCRdb retains in-frame clones only, with some absent. The sample has a few hundred thousand clones, about nine tenths seen once. The sequenced material came from peripheral blood. Receptor source: a man aged 45-65 years with active or convalescent COVID-19.

The chain recombines TRBV5-1 with TRBJ2-3; D remains ambiguous. The CDR3 has 13 residues. CDR1 and CDR2 (germline): SGHRS, YFSETQ. The V end lost 4 bases, the J end lost 1 base, and 7 bases lay between the germline ends. The CDR3 is CASSPGGTDTQYF. CDR3 DNA: TGCGCCAGCAGCCCCGGTGGCACAGATACGCAGTATTTT.

The rearrangement uses TRBV21-1 and TRBJ2-7; the D segment call TRBD2 is taken from the table without a DNA check. TRBV21-1 is flagged as a pseudogene. The CDR3 has 14 residues. The CDR3 sequence is CASSKVPSAYEQYF. Written as DNA, the CDR3 is TGTGCCAGCAGCAAAGTGCCTAGCGCCTACGAGCAGTACTTC.

The rearrangement joins TRBV7-9 to TRBJ2-7; D remains unclear. Germline V gives CDR1 SEHNR, CDR2 FQNEAQ (reference sequence). Trimming pared 1 base from V and 2 bases from J, leaving 9 bases between. This CDR3 contains 14 residues. CDR3 sequence reads: CASSLGWQTYEQYF. For the CDR3, the DNA is TGTGCCAGCAGCTTAGGGTGGCAGACCTACGAGCAGTACTTC.

J is TRBJ2-1 and V is TRBV7-2; D gene uncertain. Germline CDR1 and CDR2: SGHTA and FQGNSA. V was cut by 4 bases and J by 5 bases, with 6 bases left in between. The CDR3 extends over 12 amino acids. The CDR3 sequence: CASSSLDNEQFF. CDR3 in DNA: TGTGCCAGCAGCTCACTGGACAATGAGCAGTTCTTC.

J is TRBJ2-1 and V is TRBV4-2; 7 bases are a match to TRBD2. The germline V gene encodes CDR1 LGHNA and CDR2 YNFKEQ. J was trimmed by 5 bases and V by 0 bases; bases with no gene match: 7. The CDR3 runs 16 residues. CDR3 in DNA: TGTGCCAGCAGCCAAGAAGTCGGGAGGTGGGACAATGAGCAGTTCTTC. The encoded protein is CASSQEVGRWDNEQFF.

Worth noting for this clone: Different DNA sequences within this sample yield the same CDR3. The chain carries TRBV20-1 and TRBJ1-1; D call uncertain. Germline V gives CDR1 DFQATT, CDR2 SNEGSKA (reference sequence). V was trimmed by 5 bases and J by 3 bases, leaving 7 bases between them. The CDR3 is made up of 11 amino acids. This CDR3 reads CSAPRDTEAFF. Written as DNA, the CDR3 is TGCAGTGCTCCACGGGACACTGAAGCTTTCTTT.

The CDR3 nucleotides are TGTGCCAGCAGCGTAGCCCCGGGGGGTGGCACAGATACGCAGTATTTT. The encoded protein is CASSVAPGGGTDTQYF. This sequence joins TRBV9 and TRBJ2-3; 7 bases fit TRBD2. This CDR3 comprises 16 residues. CDR1 SGDLS and CDR2 YYNGEE come from the germline V gene. The junction had 5 bases not matched to a gene; V was cut back by 0 bases and J by 1 base.

The chain's CDR3 is CASSLTGGNEQFF. CDR3 coding DNA: TGTGCCAGCAGCTTAACAGGTGGGAATGAGCAGTTCTTC. J is TRBJ2-1 and V is TRBV11-3; possible D gene TRBD1, 5 bases. CDR1 and CDR2 from the germline V gene are SGHNT and YENEEA. This CDR3 is 13 amino acids long. V lost 2 bases, J lost 7 bases, and 9 bases lay in between.

The chain joins TRBV3-1 (or the pseudogene TRBV3-2) to TRBJ1-4; 7 bases line up with TRBD1. The germline V gene has CDR1 LGHDT and CDR2 YNNKEL (reference sequence). The junction had 8 bases not matched to a gene; V was cut back by 6 bases and J by 4 bases. This CDR3 comprises 15 residues. As DNA, the CDR3 is TGTGCCAGCAGTCCTGGGACAGCTTTTAATGAAAAACTGTTTTTT. This gives the protein CASSPGTAFNEKLFF.

The V call is TRBV28, the J call TRBJ1-2, with 7 nucleotides matching TRBD1. V lost 7 bases to trimming and J lost 6 bases; unmatched junction nucleotides: 5. The germline V gene encodes CDR1 MDHEN and CDR2 SYDVKM. This CDR3 comprises 12 residues. CDR3 nucleotides: TGTGCCAGCACCGTGACAGGGAATGGCTACACCTTC. Encoded protein: CASTVTGNGYTF.

The chain links TRBV18 to TRBJ1-2, with D tentatively TRBD1 (5 bases). Germline assignment: CDR1 KGHSH and CDR2 LQKENI. Trimming stripped 0 bases from V and 5 bases from J, with 13 bases between. There are 15 residues in the CDR3. The CDR3: CASSPPGRVGYGYTF. DNA for the CDR3: TGTGCCAGCTCACCACCGGGCAGGGTGGGGTATGGCTACACCTTC.

The CDR3 here is CASSLHRVGEKLFF. Written as DNA, the CDR3 is TGTGCCAGCAGCTTGCACAGGGTTGGTGAAAAACTGTTTTTT. The rearrangement joins TRBV5-6 to TRBJ1-4; tentatively, D is TRBD1 (6 bases). The V end lost 1 base, the J end lost 7 bases, and 11 bases lay between the germline ends. Germline assignment: CDR1 SGHDT and CDR2 YYEEEE. The CDR3 covers 14 residues.

The V call is TRBV11-2, the J call TRBJ1-2, with D possibly being TRBD1 (6 bases). The germline V gene encodes CDR1 SGHAT and CDR2 FQNNGV. V lost 6 bases and J lost 7, with 15 bases in between. CDR3 length: 13 residues. CDR3 sequence (DNA): TGTGCCAGCAGAAAGATTGGGGGCTCTGGCTACACCTTC. Translating it yields CASRKIGGSGYTF.

CDR3 coding DNA: TGTGCCAGCAGCTTACACAGGGACACTGAAGCTTTCTTT. Translated, it gives CASSLHRDTEAFF. The gene calls are TRBV7-2 and TRBJ1-1, with TRBD1 as a possible D gene (6 bases). V was trimmed by 2 bases and J by 3 bases, leaving 7 bases between them. The CDR3 runs to 13 residues. The V gene's germline CDR1 is SGHTA and CDR2 FQGNSA.

The chain is built from TRBV5-1 and TRBJ1-3; 7 nucleotides line up with TRBD1. The germline V gene encodes CDR1 SGHRS and CDR2 YFSETQ. The CDR3 extends over 15 amino acids. The junction had 8 bases not matched to a gene; V was cut back by 4 bases and J by 4 bases. The CDR3 protein is CASSGTGARGNTIYF. The CDR3 nucleotides read TGCGCCAGCAGCGGAACAGGGGCGAGGGGAAACACCATATATTTT.

This clone was seen only once. The chain combines TRBV18 with TRBJ1-1, with D hard to call. Germline V CDR1 and CDR2: KGHSH, LQKENI. V gave up 3 bases and J gave up 1 base, with 9 bases separating them. The CDR3 sequence is 14 residues long. The CDR3 spells CASSPSTGNTEAFF. CDR3 nucleotides: TGTGCCAGCTCACCTTCCACCGGGAACACTGAAGCTTTCTTT.

In the case of this clone: Different DNA sequences within this sample yield the same CDR3. The chain combines TRBV28 with TRBJ1-5; D may be TRBD1 (6 bases). The V end lost 4 bases, the J end lost 5 bases, and 6 bases lay between the germline ends. Germline CDR1 reads MDHEN; CDR2 reads SYDVKM. The CDR3 length is 12 residues. CDR3 sequence (DNA): TGTGCCAGCAGTTCAGGGGATCAGCCCCAGCATTTT. Its translation is CASSSGDQPQHF. The whole variable domain, remainder taken from reference TRBV28 and TRBJ1-5, is DVKVTQSSRYLVKRTGEKVFLECVQDMDHENMFWYRQDPGLGLRLIYFSYDVKMKEKGDIPEGYSVSREKKERFSLILESASTNQTSMYLCASSSGDQPQHFGDGTRLSIL.

The J gene is TRBJ2-1, the V gene TRBV7-9; D is perhaps TRBD1 (6 bases). From germline, CDR1 is SEHNR and CDR2 FQNEAQ (reference sequence). CDR3 length equals 17 residues. V lost 5 bases and J lost 3, with 20 bases in between. This CDR3 is CASSGSAGDHLYNEQFF. The CDR3 coding sequence is TGTGCCAGCAGCGGCTCCGCAGGGGATCATCTCTACAATGAGCAGTTCTTC.

This clone turned up a few times. The chain carries TRBV6-6 and TRBJ2-7; 10 bases line up with TRBD2. V shed 6 bases, J shed 4 bases, and the junction held 9 bases outside the gene matches. The CDR3 length is 15 residues. Germline CDR1 reads MNHNY; CDR2 reads SVGAGI (reference sequence). CDR3 amino acids: CASRHASGSFYEQYF. In DNA, the CDR3 is TGTGCCAGCAGGCACGCTAGCGGGAGTTTTTACGAGCAGTACTTC.

The sample holds one count of this clone. The rearrangement uses TRBV19 and TRBJ1-6; TRBD1 agrees at 7 bases. Per germline, CDR1 LNHDA and CDR2 SQIVND (reference sequence). Trimming took 5 bases from V and 4 from J; bases not matched to a gene: 5. This CDR3 has 15 amino acids. CDR3: CASSAQGVYNSPLHF. The CDR3 coding sequence is TGTGCCAGTAGTGCGCAGGGGGTTTATAATTCACCCCTCCACTTT.

This chain uses TRBV19 with TRBJ2-6; tentative D call: TRBD1 (6 bases). The germline V and J ends were trimmed by 3 bases and 1 base, with 13 bases remaining between them. CDR1 LNHDA and CDR2 SQIVND come from the germline V gene (reference sequence). This CDR3 spans 17 amino acids. In nucleotides, the CDR3 is TGTGCCAGTAGTATTATCTCAGGGGTTTCTGGGGCCAACGTCCTGACTTTC. This sequence encodes CASSIISGVSGANVLTF.

The chain couples TRBV11-2 to TRBJ2-7; 8 positions agree with TRBD1. Germline lookup yields CDR1 SGHAT and CDR2 FQNNGV. The CDR3 totals 18 residues. Unmatched junction bases numbered 19, after V lost 6 bases and J lost 3 bases. The CDR3 nucleotides read TGTGCCAGCAGACCACTAAACCGAGGACAGGGAAAAGTCTACGAGCAGTACTTC. This codes for CASRPLNRGQGKVYEQYF. Full variable domain (missing parts from reference TRBV11-2 and TRBJ2-7): EAGVAQSPRYKIIEKRQSVAFWCNPISGHATLYWYQQILGQGPKLLIQFQNNGVVDDSQLPKDRFSAERLKGVDSTLKIQPAKLEDSAVYLCASRPLNRGQGKVYEQYFGPGTRLTVT.

V usage is TRBV2 and J usage is TRBJ2-3, with D perhaps matching TRBD2 (5 bases). The V gene's germline CDR1 is SNHLY and CDR2 FYNNEI. V was cut by 7 bases and J by 8 bases, with 16 bases left in between. The CDR3 spans 13 residues. The CDR3 sequence: CASNSGTAGTQYF. The CDR3 DNA reads TGTGCCAGCAACAGCGGAACCGCGGGTACGCAGTATTTT.